Detailed here is one T cell receptor (beta chain). This clonotype has ten or more counts. No antigen is known for it. The record has no base qualities; no much larger clone is one base away. Preparation of the library involved 5' RACE. The listed sequencing device is Illumina HiSeq 2000. Template switching introduced a universal primer binding site; the final cDNA contained a unique molecular identifier, enabling accurate counting of TCR cDNA molecules. First-strand cDNA for TCR alpha and beta chains was synthesized from specific primers in the conserved constant-segment region. To control for contamination, every cDNA library carried two barcodes: a SMART-Mk sample barcode plus Illumina barcodes. TruSeq adapter sequences, together with Illumina sample barcodes, were added in two successive PCR steps. The TCR alpha and beta cDNA libraries were sequenced on the Illumina HiSeq platform using custom primers. On the authors' methods: Raw reads were processed with MiGEC to extract unique molecular identifiers, and MiXCR was used to determine CDR3 positions. Recombination models were inferred per individual with the repgenHMM and IGoR tools using an EM algorithm. Shared clonotype analysis was performed with the tcR package in R, normalizing sharing by the product of cloneset sizes. To study raw recombination free of thymic and clonal selection effects, out-of-frame nonproductive sequences were analyzed. TCRdb's own reprocessing of the public reads used fastp at Q25 and MiXCR and kept productive beta chains. When rows share a CDR3 protein, they turn into one entry using the most common DNA and genes. The V and J calls were determined by TCRdb, not by the authors. The sample table contains 280,000 or so distinct CDR3 sequences; only one count was recorded for less than 9% of them. The ten most abundant clones make up approximately 2% of the sample.

This record comes from a study of identical twins listed by TCRdb under 2016. Regarding the complete study: To test whether fetal clonotypes persist, this study deep-sequenced TCR alpha and beta repertoires from monozygotic twins, from unrelated adults of various ages, and from cord blood. To rule out contamination, the twin experiments were replicated at different times with different library preparation protocols. Overall results and qualifications from the work: Fewer insertions were carried by abundant cord blood beta clonotypes; a weaker similar trend was observed in young adult naive repertoires, while no such trend was observed in memory repertoires. Invariant T cells such as MAIT and iNKT could partly confound zero-insertion analyses, though diverse VJ usage argued against this for most clonotypes. Out-of-frame TCR alpha sequences shared between twins showed an excess of low generation-probability sequences compared with coincidental sharing between unrelated individuals. Excess twin sharing in beta out-of-frame sequences was weaker because fewer shared sequences lowered the signal-to-noise ratio. Because the same donors could not be followed over many years, conclusions were based on cross-sectional statistical analysis. Out-of-frame TCR alpha sharing in monozygotic twins was systematically underestimated by recombination models, whereas sharing between unrelated individuals was in agreement with the recombination models.

All donors were healthy Caucasians. Three pairs of female monozygotic twins, all aged roughly 18 to 29 years, were included in the twin cohort. Miltenyi CD45RO+ enrichment and human naive T-cell isolation kits were used to isolate memory (CD45RO+) and naive T cells from PBMC. The CDR3 has 16 amino acids, counting the end cysteine and phenylalanine. Only the CDR3 DNA is retained, 48 bases long and in frame from the first base. These sequences were also reported in another study, on yellow fever vaccine responses in identical twins. Reported in the second study: The T cell response to vaccination in identical twins was reported by the authors to appear partly convergent and partly personalized. In identical twins, the study followed T cell clones that responded to the vaccine with precision.

This receptor chain uses TRBV21-1 and TRBJ2-2; no check of the table's D call, TRBD2, against the DNA was made. TRBV21-1 is a pseudogene segment. Input material: memory (CD45RO+) T cells sorted from blood. The intended sense of this specimen's cell subset or site label: CD45RO+ enriched T cells. This sequence originates from a woman between 18 and 29 years old in good health. The DNA is TGTGCCAGCAGCTCCCCTAGCGGGGTGAACACCGGGGAGCTGTTTTTT. It specifies CASSSPSGVNTGELFF.